The clone carrying this T cell receptor (beta chain) was counted only a few times. As yet, its antigen is unknown. The sample belongs to a study of CD8+ T cells in alopecia areata. Findings and limits, study-wide: When scalp samples are sequenced, resident alphabeta T cells of normal skin are also captured.

Reverse transcription of extracted RNA yielded cDNA, which provided the sequencing template. Generated by immunoSEQ multiplex PCR, the TCRdb table keeps only in-frame clones and is missing some. Of roughly 150,000 clones listed, 75% to 90% are singletons. The receptor comes from a human donor with alopecia areata. The material was CD8+ T cells sorted from blood, obtained at week 0.

CDR3 nucleotides: TGCGCCAGCAGCTTCCTAGCGGGACGTTCCTCCTACGAGCAGTACTTC. Amino acids: CASSFLAGRSSYEQYF. The chain carries TRBV5-1 and TRBJ2-7, with 9 positions matching TRBD2. V lost 2 bases and J lost 0; bases outside the gene matches: 6. The CDR3 consists of 16 residues. Germline V gene sequence: CDR1 SGHRS, CDR2 YFSETQ.